Detailed here is one T cell receptor beta chain. The trim removed 2 bases at V and 8 bases at J, leaving 6 bases unmatched. The germline gives CDR1 GTSNPN, CDR2 SVGIG (reference sequence). The CDR3 runs to 14 residues. This entry comes from a study of cytomegalovirus exposure and HLA in healthy donors. PCR employed 60 Vbeta and 13 Jbeta primers. The data were produced by immunoSEQ multiplex PCR, yet TCRdb's version contains in-frame clones alone and is incomplete. The repertoire table contains about 64,000 clones. The chain uses TRBV30 and TRBJ1-6; 7 nucleotides match TRBD1. The sequencing sample was made of PBMCs. This clonotype was obtained from a woman between 18 and 29 years old in good health and CMV-seronegative. The CDR3 sequence: CAWSPGTDYSPLHF. In DNA form, the CDR3 reads TGTGCCTGGAGTCCCGGGACAGATTATTCACCCCTCCACTTT.